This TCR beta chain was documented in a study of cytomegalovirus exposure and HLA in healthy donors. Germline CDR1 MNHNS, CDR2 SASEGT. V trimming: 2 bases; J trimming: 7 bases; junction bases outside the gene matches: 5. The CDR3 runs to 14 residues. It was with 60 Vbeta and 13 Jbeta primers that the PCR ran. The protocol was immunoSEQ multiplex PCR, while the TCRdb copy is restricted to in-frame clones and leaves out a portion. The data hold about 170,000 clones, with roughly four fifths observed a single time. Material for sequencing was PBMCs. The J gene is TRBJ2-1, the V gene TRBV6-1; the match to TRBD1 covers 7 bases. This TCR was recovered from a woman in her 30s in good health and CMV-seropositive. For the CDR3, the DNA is TGTGCCAGCAGTGAACCGGGACAGCTTAATGAGCAGTTCTTC. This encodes CASSEPGQLNEQFF.